What follows are 12 T cell receptor beta chains derived from one specimen sequenced in a study of cytomegalovirus exposure and HLA in healthy donors. Vbeta (60) and Jbeta (13) primers were used in the PCR. Sequenced by immunoSEQ multiplex PCR; TCRdb stores in-frame clones only, minus some. Here the sample spans about 130,000 clones, 81% being singletons. The sequenced sample was PBMCs. These receptors originate from a man aged 18 to 30 in good health and CMV-seronegative.

The rearrangement links TRBV9 to TRBJ2-2; D is undetermined. Between the trimmed V and J ends, which lost 4 bases and 13 bases, there was a span of 14 bases. The germline CDR1 and CDR2 sequences are SGDLS and YYNGEE. CDR3 length: 12 amino acids. CDR3 sequence: CASSPTGPGLFF. The CDR3 coding sequence is TGTGCCAGCAGCCCGACTGGCCCTGGGCTGTTTTTT.

This clone was seen once. The chain uses TRBV27 and TRBJ1-4, with 10 bases matching TRBD1. Germline values: CDR1 MNHEY, CDR2 SMNVEV (reference sequence). Trimming at V came to 7 bases and at J to 0 bases, leaving 11 bases not matched to a gene. The CDR3 loop spans 18 amino acids. CDR3 nucleotide sequence: TGTGCCAGCAAACAGGGACAGGGGCGATTAACAACTAATGAAAAACTGTTTTTT. Translating gives CASKQGQGRLTTNEKLFF.

The chain recombines TRBV5-6 with TRBJ2-1, with a tentative D call TRBD2 (5 bases). Trimming removed 1 base at V and 6 bases at J, with 14 bases between. The CDR3 length is 15 residues. Germline CDR1 is SGHDT and CDR2 is YYEEEE. The DNA of the CDR3 is TGTGCCAGCAGCTTGCGAGGGCCCACGTCCAATGAGCAGTTCTTC. Translation gives CASSLRGPTSNEQFF.

The V gene is TRBV11-3, the J gene TRBJ2-1, with 16 bases that match TRBD2. The J segment lost 0 bases and the V segment lost 5 bases, leaving 7 bases of the junction unmatched. The CDR3 spans 19 residues. Germline V gene sequence: CDR1 SGHNT, CDR2 YENEEA. CDR3 coding DNA: TGTGCCAGCAGCCCGGGACTAGCGGGGGGGCGGGGCTCCTACAATGAGCAGTTCTTC. This encodes CASSPGLAGGRGSYNEQFF.

The chain couples TRBV28 to TRBJ1-1; TRBD1 agrees at 9 bases. The CDR3 loop spans 17 amino acids. Germline CDR1 reads MDHEN; CDR2 reads SYDVKM. V lost 1 base to trimming and J lost 1 base; unmatched junction nucleotides: 7. CDR3 in DNA: TGTGCCAGCAGTTTATTGGACAGGGGCCGCGGGAACACTGAAGCTTTCTTT. Translation: CASSLLDRGRGNTEAFF.

The chain uses TRBV5-8 and TRBJ2-6; 9 bases align to TRBD1. This CDR3 has 16 amino acids. After removal of 4 bases from V and 5 bases from J, the junction contained 7 bases not matched to a gene. Germline loops: CDR1 SGHTS, CDR2 YDEGEE. The CDR3 sequence is CASSAKQGARANVLTF. For the CDR3, the DNA is TGTGCCAGCAGCGCCAAACAGGGGGCTAGGGCCAACGTCCTGACTTTC.

This chain uses TRBV30 with TRBJ1-5; D gene ambiguous. The CDR3 has 13 residues. With 3 bases removed from V and 1 base from J, the gap between germline ends came to 7 bases. CDR1 is GTSNPN, CDR2 SVGIG, per germline (reference sequence). CDR3 nucleotides: TGTGCCTGGAGCCACGAGAGCAATCAGCCCCAGCATTTT. Protein product: CAWSHESNQPQHF.

This clone was picked up a small number of times. The gene calls are TRBV5-1 and TRBJ1-5, with a tentative D call TRBD1 (5 bases). The CDR3 contains 15 residues. Germline CDR1 is SGHRS and CDR2 is YFSETQ. The V gene lost 5 bases and the J gene lost 3 bases, with 15 bases spanning the gap. As DNA, the CDR3 is TGCGCCAGCAGGGAGGGGTGGAGGCTCAATCAGCCCCAGCATTTT. This gives the protein CASREGWRLNQPQHF.

This clone appeared a few times. The J gene is TRBJ2-3, the V gene TRBV10-2, with D unclear. Germline CDR1 is WSHSY and CDR2 is SAAADI. This CDR3 is 11 amino acids long. Deletions cut 6 bases from V and 5 bases from J, with 6 bases between. The CDR3 DNA is TGCGCCAGCAGCTTCGGAGATACGCAGTATTTT. Translation: CASSFGDTQYF.

Comments on this clone: The junction and the germline gene differ at one end; a read error may be behind it. This chain connects TRBV7-7 to TRBJ2-5, with a tentative D call TRBD2 (6 bases). Germline lookup yields CDR1 SSHAT and CDR2 FNYEAQ (reference sequence). The CDR3 is made up of 15 amino acids. The CDR3 sequence is CASSLVGGAQETQYF. The CDR3 coding sequence is TGTGCTAGCAGCTTAGTGGGCGGGGCCCAAGAGACCCAGTACTTC.

The chain carries TRBV2 and TRBJ2-5, with 10 nucleotides matching TRBD2. The CDR3 is made up of 18 amino acids. Germline CDR1 and CDR2: SNHLY and FYNNEI. Losses at the gene ends were 10 bases for V and 5 bases for J; bases not matched to a gene: 22. CDR3 in DNA: TGTGCCACCAAAGGGTTGGAGCGGGGGGGCTCCCCGGGGGAGACCCAGTACTTC. The encoded protein is CATKGLERGGSPGETQYF.

The chain has TRBV18 and TRBJ1-1, with no clear D. V lost 0 bases, J lost 0 bases, and 11 bases lay in between. The V gene's germline CDR1 is KGHSH and CDR2 LQKENI. CDR3 size: 16 residues. The CDR3 DNA sequence: TGTGCCAGCTCACCACCCCCGGGTACCATGAACACTGAAGCTTTCTTT. This codes for CASSPPPGTMNTEAFF. Complete variable domain (other parts from reference TRBV18 and TRBJ1-1): NAGVMQNPRHLVRRRGQEARLRCSPMKGHSHVYWYRQLPEEGLKFMVYLQKENIIDESGMPKERFSAEFPKEGPSILRIQQVVRGDSAAYFCASSPPPGTMNTEAFFGQGTRLTVV.